Included here is one T cell receptor beta chain sequence, with context. Its antigen remains unidentified. The entry originates in a study of Ad26.COV2.S vaccination and SARS-CoV-2 variants. The overall study: Ad26.COV2.S arm of COV1001 included the donor. Study outcomes and limitations: Responses of T cells in total may have been underestimated by the TCR breadth and depth analyses. Reportedly, after vaccination the spike-specific CD8+ and CD4+ T cell responses displayed substantial breadth.

Data came from immunoSEQ multiplex PCR; TCRdb stores just in-frame clones and leaves some out. The sample includes more than 300,000 clones, less than 90% of them seen just once. Treatment reported: roughly 18 received Ad26.COV2.S at low or high dose, single or two shots; about five received placebo; per-sample allocation not given. Repertoires come from day 63 after the first vaccine or placebo injection. V lost 4 bases, J lost 0 bases, and 15 bases lay in between. Germline CDR1 reads MDHEN; CDR2 reads SYDVKM. This CDR3 is 16 amino acids long. J is TRBJ1-1 and V is TRBV28; possible D gene TRBD1, 5 bases. The clonotype was recovered from a person aged 18-60 years who received the Ad26.COV2.S COVID-19 vaccine or a placebo. Material: peripheral blood, obtained in a trial of Ad26.COV2.S vaccine versus placebo. CDR3 DNA sequence: TGTGCCAGCAGTTCCTTCGACAGAACTATGAACACTGAAGCTTTCTTT. Translation: CASSSFDRTMNTEAFF.